This T cell receptor beta chain is drawn from a study of cytomegalovirus exposure and HLA in healthy donors (dated by TCRdb to about 2017). The study in broad terms: In an earlier analysis of roughly 590 of the donors, 276 Gb of sequence data and 95 million to 130 million unique TCR beta sequences from about 190 million T cells were reported. Roughly 300 gigabases of sequencing data and tens of millions of unique TCR sequences were included in an early release covering 550 to 650 HLA-typed donors. Of the roughly 390 genotyped donors, roughly 80% were placed in the genetic ancestry cluster associated with self-reported Caucasian donors. The study aimed to test whether signatures of past pathogen exposure could be identified by cataloging public T cell receptors. The study profiled the T cell repertoires of hundreds of subjects by immunosequencing and related them to cytomegalovirus serostatus. Besides the first cohort of roughly 700 subjects, a separate validation cohort made up of 120 different subjects was used. To predict cytomegalovirus infection status, the study brought together high-throughput TCR immunosequencing, statistical association of individual TCRs with disease status, and machine learning. A later analysis re-examined previously published TCR beta repertoires from 610 or so donors and added high-resolution HLA genotyping to investigate patterns of TCR occurrence. Rather than using new phenotypic data, the later analysis identified candidate immune exposures from TCR beta sequences and from how often those sequences occurred across donors. An earlier analysis of some 500 of the donors used high-throughput TCR beta sequencing to judge whether each TCR beta V gene segment behaved as functional or pseudogenic. Donor age, sex, ethnicity and CMV serostatus were compiled alongside the repertoire data. In a later genetic analysis, genome-wide SNP genotypes for about three fifths of the 666 donors were used, and that subset was treated as a discovery cohort. Every discovery cohort repertoire had been produced on one sequencing platform. Class I and class II HLA loci were covered by the typing at four-digit resolution. Typing coverage varied by locus: roughly 629-640 donors for A, B, C, DRB1 and DQB1; some 520 for DQA1; nearly 610 for DPA1; around 450 for DPB1. Roughly 5 DR-DQ haplotypes were handled as single units for association and clustering, since linkage in the cohort was strong. On average, roughly 200,000 unique TCR beta nucleotide sequences were sequenced per donor among a few hundred genotyped donors of the cohort, with 15% to 20% of those sequences being non-productive. Beyond this particular receptor, the publication reports: HLA typing was unavailable for some donors at each locus, so association tests used only the typed subset. The 87-base-pair reads could not distinguish some IMGT-functional V segments, including TRBV6-2 and TRBV6-3, so those segments were excluded. A later genetic analysis associated a missense DCLRE1C variant with V-gene and J-gene trimming of TCR beta chains, and an independent cohort replicated the association. Presence/absence analyses assumed roughly uniform sequencing depth across donors, an assumption that may not hold. In a later genetic analysis, fewer N-insertions in productive TCRs were reported among donors in an Asian-associated ancestry cluster than the roughly 710-donor mean. Across donors, most TCR sequences were observed very rarely, whereas some public TCRs were present in many individuals. According to a later analysis, most CMV-associated TCR beta chains appeared to be HLA-restricted, and the HLA associations seemed to be driven largely by CMV exposure. A further reported finding was that TCR beta sequences accurately predicted the HLA-A and HLA-B alleles for most subjects in the first cohort. In an earlier analysis of some 640 of the donors, most TCR beta V segments were observed in productive rearrangements about 87% or about 30% of the time, broadly matching IMGT annotations. Immune exposure information for the cohort was limited to CMV serostatus. Only TCR beta chains were sequenced in this cohort, and the absence of alpha or paired-chain data limited detectable features. Strong co-occurrence of HLA alleles, especially DR and DQ, made assigning TCR associations to individual alleles difficult. According to a later analysis, TCR association rates differed among HLA loci, with DRB1 alleles showing the most associated TCRs and HLA-C alleles showing the fewest. In both the original and validation cohorts, the classifier was reported to diagnose cytomegalovirus status with high specificity and sensitivity. In a later analysis, more than 15,000 TCR beta sequences were associated with specific HLA alleles at a false discovery rate of 0.05. The authors suggested that the approach could potentially be generalized to other disease states and immunological phenotypes. The study gave a list of under 200 TCR beta chains associated with cytomegalovirus. In a later analysis, several top co-occurrence clusters were reported to appear linked to parvovirus B19, influenza, CMV and Epstein-Barr virus. The sequencing pipeline was judged likely to have produced a cluster of highly shared sequence variants as a technical artifact. Correlated functional status among segregating V segments might reflect linkage disequilibrium, but an unknown experimental factor could not be ruled out. In a later analysis, HLA-associated TCR beta chains were found to be more clonally expanded and to have lower generation probabilities than equally common non-associated chains. A few of the identified cytomegalovirus-associated TCR beta chains were confirmed in vitro to be specific for cytomegalovirus antigens. The earlier analysis of about 600 of the donors excluded some 15 rarely observed V segments, including chromosome 9 orphons, because counts were too low.

The receptor library was made with the immunoSEQ multiplex PCR assay. The multiplex PCR relied on a mix of 60 forward primers for TCR Vbeta segments and 13 reverse primers for TCR Jbeta segments. Amplification of the CDR3 region of rearranged TCR beta genes was performed with a multiplex PCR assay on genomic DNA. Amplified TCR beta libraries were sequenced as 87-base-pair reads on the Illumina HiSeq System. Per the source publication's procedure: Across the roughly 640 repertoires, a later analysis counted roughly 77 million unique TCR beta chains, roughly 11 million of which were shared by at least two donors. To remove PCR and sequencing errors, raw reads were error-corrected and collapsed into unique sequences using a nearest-neighbor algorithm that merged closely related sequences. Alignment of CDR3 sequences to IMGT reference sequences was used to assign V, D and J gene segments. For a sequence to be retained, a match of at least six nucleotides to both a V gene segment and a J gene segment was required. Rearrangements were classified as productive when the CDR3 lacked stop codons and remained in frame with V and J, and all other rearrangements were classified as non-productive. Following IMGT convention, CDR3 was defined as the stretch from the second conserved V-encoded cysteine to the conserved J-encoded phenylalanine. The earlier analysis of some 600 of the donors excluded sequences that lacked an unambiguous match to a single V gene segment. In an earlier analysis of about 590 of the donors, a V segment was called functional when productive rearrangements were above 56.7%, and segregating when the standard deviation between donors exceeded 5%. A statistical classification framework was developed to diagnose cytomegalovirus status using the catalog of TCR beta chain sequences. In a later analysis, TCR nucleotide sequences were compared against IMGT/GENE-DB human TR gene sequences so that V and J genes could be assigned. In a later analysis, CDR3 sequences and most-parsimonious VDJ recombination scenarios were assigned using the TCRdist pipeline. In a later analysis, each TCR beta chain was defined by its CDR3 amino acid sequence together with its V-gene family, and reads without a unique V-gene family were excluded. In a later analysis, several hundred highly shared, low-generation-probability nucleotide sequences were removed to address suspected cross-contamination and a sequencing artifact. A later analysis calculated a clonal expansion index for each public chain from normalized within-repertoire ranks of inferred template counts. A later analysis computed generation probabilities with a VDJ recombination model fitted to out-of-frame rearrangements, and checked the results against IGoR. In a later analysis, hypergeometric tests were used to score TCR-TCR, TCR-HLA and TCR-CMV co-occurrence, with a repertoire-size bias correction applied to TCR pairs. In a later analysis, false discovery rates were estimated by permuting HLA or CMV assignments 20 times. In a later analysis, co-occurring TCRs were grouped using DBSCAN, and TCRdist sequence similarity was added for clustering within HLA-allele-positive subsets. Repertoires with fewer than 30,000 or more than 120,000 public chains, plus five repertoires with anomalous nucleotide sharing, were excluded from co-occurrence clustering. Here the immuneACCESS table is served through TCRdb, limited to in-frame sequences with V and J called. Missing clones are a known gap in these copies; in checked studies unresolved V genes cover under half, and the rest lacks a known reason. V, J and clone size were drawn from that table, and D and trimming were deduced from the DNA. Present in this sample are about 43,000 clones, about 60% of which were seen just once. The top ten clonotypes cover 12% of the sample.

The cohort consisted of 600 to 750 healthy bone marrow donors. At the time of sampling, every cohort member was nominally healthy, though immune exposures that went unrecorded were likely present. The donor was CMV seropositive and was included in the group of almost 300 seropositive cohort members. A peripheral blood sample was collected from each donor, and TCR beta sequencing was performed on peripheral blood mononuclear cells. The Qiagen DNeasy Blood Extraction Kit was used to extract genomic DNA from the blood cell samples. Trimming removed 4 bases from V and 6 bases from J, leaving 13 bases between the germline ends. CDR1 SGHNT and CDR2 YYREEE are derived from the germline V gene (reference sequence). Spanning cysteine to phenylalanine, the CDR3 consists of 13 amino acids. Just the 39-base CDR3 DNA is kept, in frame starting at base 1. Of note for this clone: Its target antigen remains unknown. Base-call qualities are not available, and no considerably larger clone is one nucleotide away.

This chain joins TRBV5-4 to TRBJ1-1; TRBD1 is a weak D gene call, 6 bases matching. The sequenced sample was PBMCs. The receptor was isolated from a man in his 60s in good health and CMV-seropositive. The sequenced DNA is TGTGCCAGCAGCCCGAGGGGGGGAGCTGAAGCTTTCTTT. This yields the protein CASSPRGGAEAFF.